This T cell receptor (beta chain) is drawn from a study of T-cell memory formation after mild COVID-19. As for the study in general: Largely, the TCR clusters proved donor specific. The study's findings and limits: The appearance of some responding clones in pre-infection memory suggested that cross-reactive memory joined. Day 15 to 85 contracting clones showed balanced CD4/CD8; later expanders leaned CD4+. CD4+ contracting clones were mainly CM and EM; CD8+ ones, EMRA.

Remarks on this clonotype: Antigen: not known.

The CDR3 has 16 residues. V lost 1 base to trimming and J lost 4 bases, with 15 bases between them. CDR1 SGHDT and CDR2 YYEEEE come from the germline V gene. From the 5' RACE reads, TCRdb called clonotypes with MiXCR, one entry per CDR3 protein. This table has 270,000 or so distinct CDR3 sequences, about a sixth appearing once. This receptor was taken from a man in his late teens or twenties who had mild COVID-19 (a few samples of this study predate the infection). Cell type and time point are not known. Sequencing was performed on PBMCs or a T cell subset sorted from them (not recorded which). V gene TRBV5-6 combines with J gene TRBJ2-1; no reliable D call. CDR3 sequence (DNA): TGTGCCAGCAGCTTGTGGTTCGGCATGGAATACAATGAGCAGTTCTTC. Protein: CASSLWFGMEYNEQFF.